Below, 28 T cell receptor beta chains from the same sample are listed, as sequenced in a study of blood T cell repertoires in COVID-19. The method was immunoSEQ multiplex PCR; TCRdb's version includes in-frame clones alone and lacks a portion of them. The sample has about 400,000 clones, about 88% seen once; the top ten hold around 2.9%. Sequenced sample: peripheral blood. The source is a human donor in a cohort sampled during active COVID-19.

This chain links TRBV27 with TRBJ2-2, with 11 nucleotides matching TRBD2. Germline values: CDR1 MNHEY, CDR2 SMNVEV (reference sequence). This CDR3 comprises 18 residues. The ends lost 6 bases at V and 4 bases at J; junction bases unmatched: 13. The CDR3 loop is CASRARLASGRSTGELFF. The CDR3 DNA reads TGTGCCAGCAGGGCCCGGCTGGCTAGCGGGAGGTCCACCGGGGAGCTGTTTTTT.

The chain is built from TRBV3-1 (or the pseudogene TRBV3-2) and TRBJ1-2; D may be TRBD1 (5 bases). The ends were cut back, 1 base at V and 3 bases at J, with 9 bases in the middle. Germline V gives CDR1 LGHDT, CDR2 YNNKEL (reference sequence). There are 14 residues in the CDR3. CDR3 sequence (DNA): TGTGCCAGCAGCCAAGCAGGGAGGTACTATGGCTACACCTTC. Translating gives CASSQAGRYYGYTF.

The rearrangement links TRBV6-1 to TRBJ2-7, with TRBD1 identical over 8 bases. After removal of 0 bases from V and 2 bases from J, the junction contained 15 bases not matched to a gene. Germline CDR1 and CDR2: MNHNS and SASEGT. The CDR3 is 19 amino acids. The CDR3 protein is CASSEASRGRGSRAYEQYF. In nucleotides, the CDR3 is TGTGCCAGCAGTGAAGCTTCCAGGGGGCGTGGGAGCAGGGCCTACGAGCAGTACTTC.

This clone has only a few counts. The V and J genes are TRBV6-6 and TRBJ1-5, with 9 positions matching TRBD1. V lost 5 bases and J lost 2; bases outside the gene matches: 10. Germline V lookup: CDR1 MNHNY, CDR2 SVGAGI (reference sequence). The CDR3 sequence is 17 residues long. DNA of the CDR3: TGTGCCAGCAGTCCACGACAAACAGGGGGCGGCAATCAGCCCCAGCATTTT. As protein: CASSPRQTGGGNQPQHF.

J is TRBJ2-3 and V is TRBV5-1; TRBD1 agrees at 8 bases. Germline CDR1 and CDR2: SGHRS and YFSETQ. Trimming cost V 4 bases and J 5 bases; bases outside gene matches: 6. This CDR3 spans 14 amino acids. The CDR3 DNA sequence: TGCGCCAGCAGCGAGGACAGGGCATTAGATACGCAGTATTTT. Amino acid sequence: CASSEDRALDTQYF.

The chain has TRBV7-9 and TRBJ2-1, with 13 bases matching TRBD2. CDR3 length: 16 amino acids. The V gene's germline CDR1 is SEHNR and CDR2 FQNEAQ (reference sequence). V trimming: 1 base; J trimming: 8 bases; junction bases outside the gene matches: 5. CDR3 nucleotide sequence: TGTGCCAGCAGCTTAGAAGGGACTAGCGGGATTGATGAGCAGTTCTTC. It specifies CASSLEGTSGIDEQFF.

The V and J genes are TRBV2 and TRBJ2-5; D call uncertain. The CDR3 covers 14 residues. Deletions cut 2 bases from V and 4 bases from J, with 11 bases between. Germline lookup yields CDR1 SNHLY and CDR2 FYNNEI. In DNA form, the CDR3 reads TGTGCCAGCAGTGAAAGTCGCTCGGGAGAGACCCAGTACTTC. The encoded protein is CASSESRSGETQYF.

The genes are TRBV2 and TRBJ2-1; D possibly corresponds to TRBD2 (5 bases). This CDR3 has 15 amino acids. CDR1 is SNHLY, CDR2 FYNNEI, per germline. Trimming cost V 4 bases and J 5 bases, with 15 bases left between them. CDR3 protein: CASSGVGVLDNEQFF. The CDR3 DNA reads as TGTGCCAGCAGTGGTGTCGGGGTTCTCGACAATGAGCAGTTCTTC.

The J gene is TRBJ1-6, the V gene TRBV11-2, with D hard to call. The CDR3 totals 14 residues. CDR1 SGHAT and CDR2 FQNNGV come from the germline V gene. The V and J ends lost 4 bases and 11 bases respectively, with 15 bases between them. The CDR3 spells CASSSRGIRAPLHF. DNA of the CDR3: TGTGCCAGCAGCTCGAGAGGGATACGAGCACCCCTCCACTTT.

The chain employs TRBV5-5 and TRBJ1-3; D gene unclear. Trimming removed 5 bases from V and 1 base from J, with 7 bases in between. The CDR3 has 13 amino acids. Per the germline V gene, CDR1 is SGHKS and CDR2 is YYEKEE (reference sequence). For the CDR3, the DNA is TGTGCCAGCAGTTTTCAGTCTGGAAACACCATATATTTT. Translating gives CASSFQSGNTIYF.

The gene calls are TRBV2 and TRBJ1-1, with a tentative D call TRBD1 (5 bases). This CDR3 contains 14 residues. Germline CDR1 SNHLY, CDR2 FYNNEI. Trimming shortened V by 6 bases and J by 4 bases, and 15 bases separated the two germline ends. The CDR3 coding sequence is TGTGCCAGCAGCAAGCAATTCGGGGGCACTGAAGCTTTCTTT. Amino acids: CASSKQFGGTEAFF.

The chain has TRBV15 and TRBJ2-1; D gene uncertain. Germline V CDR1 and CDR2: LNHNV, YYDKDF (reference sequence). V was trimmed by 5 bases and J by 3 bases, leaving 11 bases between them. This CDR3 is built from 14 residues. The chain's CDR3 is CATSPRRFYNEQFF. For the CDR3, the DNA is TGTGCCACCAGCCCGCGGAGATTCTACAATGAGCAGTTCTTC.

This chain links TRBV7-8 with TRBJ2-5; no firm D call. V was cut by 1 base and J by 4 bases, with 10 bases left in between. The germline V gene encodes CDR1 SGHVS and CDR2 FQNEAQ. This CDR3 comprises 14 residues. The CDR3 reads CASSLEPPLETQYF. CDR3 in DNA: TGTGCCAGCAGCTTAGAGCCCCCCCTAGAGACCCAGTACTTC.

J is TRBJ1-1 and V is TRBV2; 8 bases are a match to TRBD1. The junction had 14 bases not matched to a gene; V was cut back by 6 bases and J by 11 bases. CDR1 and CDR2 (germline): SNHLY, FYNNEI. The CDR3 is 14 residues long. CDR3 coding DNA: TGTGCCAGCAGCCCCACCTCAGGGGGCGTGGGTGCTTTCTTT. Protein: CASSPTSGGVGAFF.

This chain connects TRBV30 to TRBJ2-3; D is unresolved. The CDR3 totals 12 residues. Germline V lookup: CDR1 GTSNPN, CDR2 SVGIG (reference sequence). Trimming shortened V by 8 bases and J by 3 bases, and 12 bases separated the two germline ends. Written as DNA, the CDR3 is TGTGCCAGCCGGAGAGTTACAGATACGCAGTATTTT. This encodes CASRRVTDTQYF.

The chain employs TRBV3-1 (or the pseudogene TRBV3-2) and TRBJ2-1; no definite D call. There are 19 residues in the CDR3. Germline CDR1 is LGHDT and CDR2 is YNNKEL (reference sequence). Between the trimmed V and J ends, which lost 5 bases and 4 bases, there was a span of 27 bases. The CDR3 DNA follows: TGTGCCAGCAGCTACCTGAGGTCGTCGGCCGCACACAAATACAATGAGCAGTTCTTC. Amino acids: CASSYLRSSAAHKYNEQFF.

The chain uses TRBV29-1 and TRBJ2-3; TRBD1 matches 7 bases. This CDR3 is built from 16 residues. V lost 5 bases and J lost 3; bases outside the gene matches: 14. Germline V gene data show CDR1 as SQVTM and CDR2 as ANQGSEA. The CDR3 DNA reads as TGCAGCGTTAGGGGGATCGACAGGGATGGAACAGATACGCAGTATTTT. It translates to CSVRGIDRDGTDTQYF.

The chain is built from TRBV15 and TRBJ1-3; no reliable D call. This CDR3 is built from 16 residues. Between the trimmed V and J ends, which lost 0 bases and 4 bases, there was a span of 13 bases. Germline V gene sequence: CDR1 LNHNV, CDR2 YYDKDF (reference sequence). CDR3 in amino acids: CATSRDFAGSGNTIYF. CDR3 bases: TGTGCCACCAGCAGAGATTTTGCGGGATCAGGAAACACCATATATTTT. The whole variable domain, remainder taken from reference TRBV15 and TRBJ1-3, is DAMVIQNPRYQVTQFGKPVTLSCSQTLNHNVMYWYQQKSSQAPKLLFHYYDKDFNNEADTPDNFQSRRPNTSFCFLDIRSPGLGDTAMYLCATSRDFAGSGNTIYFGEGSWLTVV.

The V gene is TRBV9, the J gene TRBJ2-1; D may be TRBD1 (5 bases). Germline V gives CDR1 SGDLS, CDR2 YYNGEE. Trimming removed 0 bases at V and 3 bases at J, with 7 bases between. This CDR3 comprises 14 residues. The CDR3 reads CASSVGGNYNEQFF. CDR3 DNA sequence: TGTGCCAGCAGCGTAGGGGGCAACTACAATGAGCAGTTCTTC.

The chain has TRBV11-2 and TRBJ2-3; TRBD2 aligns across 11 bases. Germline-derived CDR1 and CDR2 are SGHAT and FQNNGV. V lost 1 base to trimming and J lost 1 base; unmatched junction nucleotides: 10. The CDR3 length is 19 residues. The chain's CDR3 is CASSLVFRELAGGTDTQYF. The CDR3 DNA follows: TGTGCCAGCAGCTTAGTCTTTAGGGAACTAGCGGGGGGCACAGATACGCAGTATTTT.

The V and J genes are TRBV30 and TRBJ1-2; tentative D call: TRBD1 (6 bases). V gave up 3 bases and J gave up 2 bases, with 13 bases separating them. Germline CDR1 is GTSNPN and CDR2 is SVGIG (reference sequence). The CDR3 contains 14 residues. CDR3: CAWRDSAPNYGYTF. The CDR3 DNA sequence: TGTGCCTGGAGGGACAGTGCCCCAAACTATGGCTACACCTTC.

This sequence joins TRBV2 and TRBJ2-7; 9 nucleotides line up with TRBD2. Germline CDR1 and CDR2: SNHLY and FYNNEI. This CDR3 is 14 amino acids long. The trim removed 6 bases at V and 5 bases at J, leaving 8 bases unmatched. Written as DNA, the CDR3 is TGTGCCAGCAGAGGGCTAGCGGGATACGACGAGCAGTACTTC. Amino acids: CASRGLAGYDEQYF. Full variable domain (missing parts from reference TRBV2 and TRBJ2-7): EPEVTQTPSHQVTQMGQEVILRCVPISNHLYFYWYRQILGQKVEFLVSFYNNEISEKSEIFDDQFSVERPDGSNFTLKIRSTKLEDSAMYFCASRGLAGYDEQYFGPGTRLTVT.

The J gene is TRBJ2-2, the V gene TRBV7-9; 13 bases map to TRBD2. CDR3 length equals 18 residues. Germline loops: CDR1 SEHNR, CDR2 FQNEAQ (reference sequence). J was trimmed by 6 bases and V by 4 bases; bases with no gene match: 11. The CDR3 region is CASSSNRTSGRGAGELFF. CDR3 DNA sequence: TGTGCCAGCAGCTCCAATAGGACTAGCGGGAGAGGCGCCGGGGAGCTGTTTTTT.

The J gene is TRBJ1-6, the V gene TRBV7-8; 11 positions match TRBD1. Germline V CDR1 and CDR2: SGHVS, FQNEAQ. V gave up 5 bases and J gave up 12 bases; unmatched junction bases: 9. The CDR3 runs to 15 residues. CDR3 amino acids: CASSHPGQGALPLHF. The CDR3 coding sequence is TGTGCCAGCAGCCACCCCGGACAGGGGGCCCTACCCCTCCACTTT. Full variable domain (remainder filled in from reference TRBV7-8 and TRBJ1-6): GAGVSQSPRYKVAKRGQDVALRCDPISGHVSLFWYQQALGQGPEFLTYFQNEAQLDKSGLPSDRFFAERPEGSVSTLKIQRTQQEDSAVYLCASSHPGQGALPLHFGNGTRLTVT.

The chain joins TRBV5-4 to TRBJ2-1; 10 positions agree with TRBD2. Unmatched junction bases numbered 9, after V lost 3 bases and J lost 6 bases. CDR1 is SGHNT, CDR2 YYREEE, per germline (reference sequence). The CDR3 is made up of 16 amino acids. CDR3 DNA sequence: TGTGCCAGCAGCTCCTTCCTAGCGGGAGAAATCAATGAGCAGTTCTTC. Translating it yields CASSSFLAGEINEQFF.

This clone was counted a few times. The rearrangement links TRBV10-3 to TRBJ1-4, with D hard to call. Germline assignment: CDR1 ENHRY and CDR2 SYGVKD. The length of the CDR3 is 14 residues. V was trimmed by 0 bases and J by 5 bases, leaving 7 bases between them. CDR3 DNA: TGTGCCATCAGTGAGTCGACGGAGAATGAAAAACTGTTTTTT. This gives the protein CAISESTENEKLFF.

This clone has only a few counts. V usage is TRBV5-5 and J usage is TRBJ1-1, with 8 positions matching TRBD1. Germline V CDR1 and CDR2: SGHKS, YYEKEE (reference sequence). The CDR3 length is 14 residues. V was pared by 2 bases and J by 5 bases, with 5 bases of the junction left unmatched. CDR3 residues: CASSFIDRGTEAFF. CDR3 nucleotides: TGTGCCAGCAGCTTTATTGACAGGGGAACTGAAGCTTTCTTT.

The CDR3 protein is CASSLTQGTGPDTQYF. CDR3 in DNA: TGTGCCAGCAGCTTAACGCAGGGAACCGGGCCAGATACGCAGTATTTT. The chain is built from TRBV7-6 and TRBJ2-3, with D maybe TRBD1 (5 bases). Trimming removed 2 bases from V and 4 bases from J, with 16 bases in between. The CDR3 is made up of 16 amino acids. Germline lookup yields CDR1 SGHVS and CDR2 FNYEAQ.